The present entry profiles one T cell receptor (beta chain) with its context. Under the authors' procedure: Estimation of nucleated cell counts relied on the amplification of reference gene primers. Clones were read by immunoSEQ multiplex PCR, and TCRdb kept only the in-frame ones, dropping some. That table gives V, J and clone size, and the DNA gave D and trimming. The sample yields under 250,000 clones, about 90% seen once. The sample belongs to a study of blood T cell repertoires in COVID-19. Across the study: The United States, Italy and Spain supplied acute and convalescent COVID-19 samples. In each case, the material was cDNA or gDNA derived from T cells, B-cell-depleted T cells, or PBMCs.

The CDR3 extends over 15 amino acids. V was cut by 10 bases and J by 0 bases, with 13 bases left in between. The germline V gene encodes CDR1 LNHDA and CDR2 SQIVND (reference sequence). The sequence derives from a man in his sixties with COVID-19, enrolled during active disease. The genes are TRBV19 and TRBJ1-6; possible D gene TRBD1, 6 bases. The sample was peripheral blood. The CDR3 region has the DNA TGTGCCACTCGAAAGGGGGACTCCTATAATTCACCCCTCCACTTT. It codes for CATRKGDSYNSPLHF.